These 3 T cell receptor beta chains were all obtained from the same sample, sequenced in a study of T cell changes during pregnancy in multiple sclerosis. Profiled with immunoSEQ multiplex PCR; TCRdb holds only in-frame clones, not every one. The table includes 50,000 to 65,000 clones, over 90% detected once. Specimen: peripheral blood, collected in the first trimester of pregnancy. These receptors were collected from a female donor with multiple sclerosis, enrolled in a pregnancy study.

The chain combines TRBV21-1 with TRBJ1-6; TRBD1, the table's D call, lacks a check against the DNA. TRBV21-1 corresponds to a pseudogene. CDR3 length: 19 amino acids. In nucleotides, the CDR3 is TGTGCCAGCAGCAAAGTGATACGGGACAGGTACGAAGGGACGACGGCCCTCCACTTT. Residues: CASSKVIRDRYEGTTALHF.

The chain links TRBV7-9 to TRBJ1-1, with 12 bases that match TRBD1. Germline V lookup: CDR1 SEHNR, CDR2 FQNEAQ (reference sequence). V gave up 5 bases and J gave up 4 bases; unmatched junction bases: 8. The CDR3 runs 16 residues. CDR3 protein: CASSLGDRGRSTEAFF. CDR3 nucleotides: TGTGCCAGCAGCCTAGGGGACAGGGGGCGAAGCACTGAAGCTTTCTTT.

The CDR3 DNA reads TGTGCCAGCAGCCGAACAGGACAGCCCTACGAGCAGTACTTC. Its protein is CASSRTGQPYEQYF. The chain joins TRBV7-3 to TRBJ2-7, with D maybe TRBD1 (6 bases). Trimming stripped 5 bases from V and 2 bases from J, with 13 bases between. CDR3 length: 14 residues. The germline V gene encodes CDR1 SGHTA and CDR2 FQGTGA. Filled out from reference TRBV7-3 and TRBJ2-7, the complete variable domain reads GAGVSQTPSNKVTEKGKYVELRCDPISGHTALYWYRQSLGQGPEFLIYFQGTGAADDSGLPNDRFFAVRPEGSVSTLKIQRTERGDSAVYLCASSRTGQPYEQYFGPGTRLTVT.